Listed below are T cell receptor beta chains from one sample, sequenced in a study of T cell repertoires in cytomegalovirus infection. TCRdb reanalysed the reads using MiXCR and keeps one entry per CDR3 protein. The table includes around 530,000 distinct CDR3 sequences, about 17% detected once. Source material: CD8+ T cells from PBMCs. The receptors were sampled from a human donor in good health (CMV status not recorded). Some clones in this sample may be carry-over from other donors' samples. Both conserved end residues are part of each CDR3. D genes are given only for firm matches. A row's size may be missing; if present it is once, few, many or a size class.

TRBJ2-1	TRBV7-7	many	.	CASSANIGYNEQFF	TGTGCTAGCAGCGCAAACATCGGCTACAATGAGCAGTTCTTC
TRBJ2-1	TRBV10-3	many	.	CAISETGPGTEQFF	TGTGCCATCAGTGAGACAGGTCCTGGGACTGAGCAGTTCTTC
TRBJ2-1	TRBV5-1	many	TRBD2	CASTSPAGKTNNEQFF	TGCGCCAGCACCTCGCCAGCGGGGAAAACTAACAATGAGCAGTTCTTC
TRBJ2-7	TRBV12-5	few	.	CASGLGGATYEQYF	TGTGCTAGTGGTTTAGGCGGGGCAACCTACGAGCAGTACTTC
TRBJ1-5	TRBV7-9	many	TRBD1	CASSATGVDQPQHF	TGTGCCAGCAGCGCTACAGGGGTGGATCAGCCCCAGCATTTT
TRBJ2-1	TRBV5-1	.	.	CASSLVSVGGKELFF	TGCGCCAGCAGCTTGGTCAGTGTGGGGGGAAAAGAGCTGTTCTTC
TRBJ2-3	TRBV5-1	.	.	CASSVRDDKTQYF	TGCGCCAGCAGCGTCCGGGACGACAAGACGCAGTATTTT
TRBJ2-2	TRBV6-5	few	TRBD1	CASSPRTGMNTGELFF	TGTGCCAGCAGTCCCCGGACAGGGATGAACACCGGGGAGCTGTTTTTT
TRBJ1-6	TRBV4-1	many	.	CASSRLEQGGSPLHF	TGCGCCAGCAGCCGACTTGAGCAGGGCGGTTCACCCCTCCACTTT
TRBJ1-2	TRBV7-9	.	.	CASSPITDRYGYTF	TGTGCCAGCAGCCCGATAACGGACCGTTATGGCTACACCTTC
TRBJ2-1	TRBV7-9	many	.	CASSLATENEQFF	TGTGCCAGCAGCTTAGCCACGGAGAATGAGCAGTTCTTC
TRBJ2-1	TRBV29-1	few	TRBD2	CSVRLAGYNEQFF	TGCAGCGTTAGACTAGCGGGCTACAATGAGCAGTTCTTC
TRBJ2-6	TRBV28	many	.	CASSYEFSGANVLTF	TGTGCCAGCAGTTACGAGTTCTCTGGGGCCAACGTCCTGACTTTC
TRBJ2-3	TRBV7-8	many	.	CASLPVLGGPDTQYF	TGTGCCAGCCTCCCAGTACTGGGAGGACCAGATACGCAGTATTTT
TRBJ2-5	TRBV3-1	few	.	CASSQEPDAIQETQYF	TGTGCCAGCAGCCAAGAACCTGATGCGATCCAAGAGACCCAGTACTTC
TRBJ1-2	TRBV7-3	many	.	CASSLTGTDGYTF	TGTGCCAGCAGCTTAACAGGGACGGATGGCTACACCTTC
TRBJ1-2	TRBV24-1	.	.	CATSDSQGGVYGYTF	TGTGCCACCAGTGATTCCCAAGGGGGGGTATATGGCTACACCTTC
TRBJ2-1	TRBV12-3/TRBV12-4	many	.	CASTPADYNEQFF	TGTGCCAGCACCCCGGCCGACTACAATGAGCAGTTCTTC
TRBJ2-7	TRBV5-4	few	.	CASSGQGSNEQYF	TGTGCCAGCAGCGGGCAGGGATCGAACGAGCAGTACTTC
TRBJ2-6	TRBV7-8	many	.	CASSFLSGANVLTF	TGTGCCAGCAGCTTTTTATCTGGGGCCAACGTCCTGACTTTC
TRBJ2-5	TRBV7-3	.	TRBD2	CASSLGPGGAEETQYF	TGTGCCAGCAGCTTAGGCCCCGGGGGGGCTGAAGAGACCCAGTACTTC
TRBJ2-2	TRBV2	.	.	CASIGEVNTGELFF	TGTGCCAGCATCGGGGAAGTTAACACCGGGGAGCTGTTTTTT
TRBJ2-3	TRBV7-3	many	.	CASSLRSSDTQYF	TGTGCCAGCAGCTTAAGGAGCTCAGATACGCAGTATTTT
TRBJ2-1	TRBV4-1	many	.	CASSQEGNEQFF	TGCGCCAGCAGCCAAGAAGGAAATGAGCAGTTCTTC
TRBJ2-5	TRBV5-1	.	TRBD2	CASSFPSGGETQETQYF	TGCGCCAGCAGCTTCCCTAGCGGGGGGGAGACCCAAGAGACCCAGTACTTC
TRBJ1-2	TRBV4-1	few	.	CASSQETRSNYGYTF	TGCGCCAGCAGCCAAGAAACGAGGAGTAACTATGGCTACACCTTC
TRBJ2-7	TRBV7-9	.	.	CATSGLGTASYEQYF	TGTGCCACCTCGGGATTGGGAACAGCTTCCTACGAGCAGTACTTC
TRBJ2-1	TRBV27	.	TRBD2	CASSYSSGEIYNEQFF	TGTGCCAGCAGTTATTCTAGCGGGGAGATCTACAATGAGCAGTTCTTC
TRBJ2-5	TRBV19	few	.	CASSITEFDSLQETQYF	TGTGCCAGTAGTATAACGGAGTTCGACAGCCTCCAAGAGACCCAGTACTTC
TRBJ1-2	TRBV18	.	.	CASSPTDRTSYGYTF	TGTGCCAGCTCACCAACTGACAGGACATCCTATGGCTACACCTTC
TRBJ1-5	TRBV7-2	many	.	CASSLGGGFGQPQHF	TGTGCCAGCAGCTTAGGAGGGGGGTTTGGTCAGCCCCAGCATTTT
TRBJ2-1	TRBV27	.	TRBD1	CASSLGDRGYNEQFF	TGTGCCAGCAGTTTAGGGGACAGGGGCTACAATGAGCAGTTCTTC
TRBJ2-1	TRBV4-2	.	.	CASSHRDEQFF	TGTGCCAGCAGCCACCGCGATGAGCAGTTCTTC